What follows are 25 T cell receptor beta chains derived from one specimen sequenced in a study of blood T cell repertoires in COVID-19 (dated by TCRdb to 2018 to 2020). Receptors were amplified or captured by the immunoSEQ multiplex PCR assay. Here the immuneACCESS table is served through TCRdb, limited to in-frame sequences with V and J called. Missing clones are a known gap in these copies; in checked studies unresolved V genes cover under half, and the rest lacks a known reason. This sample holds some 150,000 clones; approximately 87% were observed only once. Of the sample, approximately 4% falls within the top ten clones. The specimen was peripheral blood. Every receptor here comes from a man between 18 and 35 years old with active or convalescent COVID-19.

This clone was seen a handful of times. The genes are TRBV5-1 and TRBJ1-2; no definite D call. Trimming stripped 2 bases from V and 0 bases from J, with 8 bases between. The length of the CDR3 is 14 residues. Germline V lookup: CDR1 SGHRS, CDR2 YFSETQ. The CDR3 loop reads CASSFAQANYGYTF. In nucleotides, the CDR3 is TGCGCCAGCAGCTTCGCGCAGGCTAACTATGGCTACACCTTC.

The V call is TRBV5-1, the J call TRBJ2-5; D is possibly TRBD1 (6 bases). CDR3 length: 14 residues. From germline, CDR1 is SGHRS and CDR2 YFSETQ. V lost 0 bases and J 1 base, leaving 7 bases between the germline ends. The CDR3 sequence is CASSLGQAQETQYF. CDR3 DNA sequence: TGCGCCAGCAGCTTGGGACAGGCCCAAGAGACCCAGTACTTC.

V is TRBV5-1 and J is TRBJ2-2; tentatively, D is TRBD2 (5 bases). Germline CDR1 reads SGHRS; CDR2 reads YFSETQ. There are 14 residues in the CDR3. Trimming pared 7 bases from V and 7 bases from J, leaving 17 bases between. In nucleotides, the CDR3 is TGCGCCAGCCTCGAACTAACGGGGATCGGGGAGCTGTTTTTT. Its protein product is CASLELTGIGELFF.

The chain joins TRBV25-1 to TRBJ1-3, with a possible D match to TRBD1 (5 bases). Trimming removed 6 bases at V and 0 bases at J, with 12 bases between. CDR1 and CDR2 (germline): MGHDK, SYGVNS. This CDR3 region has 15 residues. CDR3 in amino acids: CASSSGTYSGNTIYF. DNA of the CDR3: TGTGCCAGCAGCTCCGGGACTTACTCTGGAAACACCATATATTTT.

This chain links TRBV25-1 with TRBJ1-2; tentative D call: TRBD1 (5 bases). Germline CDR1 and CDR2: MGHDK and SYGVNS. The CDR3 runs 15 residues. Trimming stripped 5 bases from V and 6 bases from J, with 19 bases between. The CDR3 reads CASSLVTGGPHGYTF. DNA for the CDR3: TGTGCCAGCAGTCTAGTCACCGGGGGTCCTCATGGCTACACCTTC.

In its sample, this clone was seen once. The gene calls are TRBV11-3 and TRBJ1-5; D is uncertain. Germline CDR1 is SGHNT and CDR2 is YENEEA. Trimming removed 2 bases at V and 3 bases at J, with 14 bases between. This CDR3 contains 16 residues. The CDR3 DNA reads as TGTGCCAGCAGCTTAATTGGGAAGAGGGCCAATCAGCCCCAGCATTTT. It codes for CASSLIGKRANQPQHF.

The chain carries TRBV14 and TRBJ2-7; the D gene is possibly TRBD2 (5 bases). CDR1 is SGHDN and CDR2 is FVKESK in the germline V gene. The length of the CDR3 is 15 residues. With 3 bases removed from V and 6 bases from J, the gap between germline ends came to 18 bases. The CDR3 nucleotides are TGTGCCAGCAGCCATACTAGGCAGCCCAACCCCGAGCAGTACTTC. Protein product: CASSHTRQPNPEQYF.

The CDR3 here is CASSPPRGGAYEQYF. The DNA for the CDR3 is TGCGCCAGCAGCCCCCCCCGGGGGGGGGCCTACGAGCAGTACTTC. This rearrangement joins TRBV5-1 to TRBJ2-7; 8 bases line up with TRBD2. V lost 4 bases and J lost 2; bases outside the gene matches: 8. Germline assignment: CDR1 SGHRS and CDR2 YFSETQ. CDR3 length: 15 amino acids.

The chain combines TRBV13 with TRBJ1-2; D not resolved. Trimming shortened V by 8 bases and J by 5 bases, and 21 bases separated the two germline ends. The CDR3 totals 15 residues. Germline assignment: CDR1 PRHDT and CDR2 FYEKMQ (reference sequence). The CDR3 DNA reads as TGTGCCAGCCTAAACCGTGTCGGAGCGACGTATGGCTACACCTTC. This gives the protein CASLNRVGATYGYTF.

J is TRBJ1-4 and V is TRBV7-6, with a possible D match to TRBD1 (5 bases). Germline CDR1 and CDR2: SGHVS and FNYEAQ. Trimming took off 4 bases at V and 4 bases at J, with 13 bases between the two ends. This CDR3 has 15 residues. CDR3 DNA: TGTGCCAGCAGCTATGCAACAGGAGTTAATGAAAAACTGTTTTTT. Translating it yields CASSYATGVNEKLFF.

This chain uses TRBV28 with TRBJ1-6; D is uncertain. The CDR3 runs 14 residues. Between the trimmed V and J ends, which lost 7 bases and 0 bases, there was a span of 7 bases. Germline CDR1 is MDHEN and CDR2 is SYDVKM. The CDR3 sequence: CASIGSSYNSPLHF. CDR3 DNA: TGTGCCAGCATTGGGAGCTCCTATAATTCACCCCTCCACTTT.

The chain links TRBV4-1 to TRBJ1-1; TRBD1 matches 7 bases. Germline CDR1 and CDR2: MGHRA and YSYEKL. The CDR3 totals 15 residues. V dropped 2 bases and J dropped 5; count of bases not matched to a gene: 8. The CDR3 sequence is CASSQYRGSWTEAFF. Here the CDR3 DNA reads TGCGCCAGCAGCCAATACAGGGGATCGTGGACTGAAGCTTTCTTT.

V and J are TRBV10-2 and TRBJ1-5; D unresolved. Germline V gives CDR1 WSHSY, CDR2 SAAADI. The V and J ends lost 0 bases and 4 bases respectively, with 10 bases between them. The length of the CDR3 is 15 residues. CDR3 region: CASSESAMTNQPQHF. In nucleotides, the CDR3 is TGCGCCAGCAGTGAGTCTGCCATGACTAATCAGCCCCAGCATTTT.

The chain is built from TRBV7-9 and TRBJ2-7, with TRBD1 matching 8 bases. CDR3 size: 15 residues. Germline lookup yields CDR1 SEHNR and CDR2 FQNEAQ (reference sequence). The V and J ends lost 2 bases and 3 bases, in that order; junction bases with no gene match: 6. The CDR3 DNA reads TGTGCCAGCAGCTTAAGCGAGGACAGGGACTACGAGCAGTACTTC. This codes for CASSLSEDRDYEQYF. Variable domain in full (rest from reference TRBV7-9 and TRBJ2-7): DTGVSQNPRHKITKRGQNVTFRCDPISEHNRLYWYRQTLGQGPEFLTYFQNEAQLEKSRLLSDRFSAERPKGSFSTLEIQRTEQGDSAMYLCASSLSEDRDYEQYFGPGTRLTVT.

The gene calls are TRBV2 and TRBJ2-7; 8 bases match TRBD2. V gave up 5 bases and J gave up 1 base; unmatched junction bases: 7. Germline assignment: CDR1 SNHLY and CDR2 FYNNEI. The CDR3 runs 15 residues. Written as DNA, the CDR3 is TGTGCCAGCAGTCCTCCGGGAGGGGAGTCCTACGAGCAGTACTTC. Its protein is CASSPPGGESYEQYF.

The table lists this clone with a few counts. The V call is TRBV7-3, the J call TRBJ2-1; 9 nucleotides agree with TRBD2. The CDR3 is 15 residues long. V was pared by 6 bases and J by 6 bases, with 9 bases of the junction left unmatched. Germline values: CDR1 SGHTA, CDR2 FQGTGA. The chain's CDR3 is CASRTGTSITNEQFF. The CDR3 region has the DNA TGTGCCAGCAGGACCGGGACTAGCATCACCAATGAGCAGTTCTTC.

J is TRBJ1-2 and V is TRBV11-3; 9 bases fit TRBD1. The CDR3 sequence is 15 residues long. The V gene's germline CDR1 is SGHNT and CDR2 YENEEA. Unmatched junction bases numbered 2, after V lost 1 base and J lost 2 bases. CDR3 region: CASSLVTGGNYGYTF. The DNA for the CDR3 is TGTGCCAGCAGCTTAGTAACAGGGGGCAACTATGGCTACACCTTC.

The DNA of the CDR3 is TGTGCCAGCAGCACCCGGGACAGCCAAGAGACCCAGTACTTC. Protein product: CASSTRDSQETQYF. The chain has TRBV11-3 and TRBJ2-5, with 7 bases aligning to TRBD1. CDR3 length: 14 amino acids. Unmatched junction bases numbered 4, after V lost 5 bases and J lost 1 base. CDR1 and CDR2 (germline): SGHNT, YENEEA.

The V and J genes are TRBV3-1 (or the pseudogene TRBV3-2) and TRBJ1-2; no clear D. The germline CDR1 and CDR2 sequences are LGHDT and YNNKEL (reference sequence). The germline V and J ends were trimmed by 6 bases and 0 bases, with 23 bases remaining between them. The CDR3 length is 18 residues. This CDR3 is CASSTTSTDYRANYGYTF. Written as DNA, the CDR3 is TGTGCCAGCAGTACGACGTCGACGGACTACCGAGCTAACTATGGCTACACCTTC.

The chain is built from TRBV24-1 and TRBJ2-7, with TRBD2 matching 7 bases. V lost 12 bases to trimming and J lost 5 bases; unmatched junction nucleotides: 12. Germline V gene data show CDR1 as KGHDR and CDR2 as SFDVKD. This CDR3 spans 13 amino acids. This CDR3 reads CAFPRGERNEQYF. The DNA of the CDR3 is TGTGCCTTCCCCCGGGGGGAGAGAAACGAGCAGTACTTC.

The chain couples TRBV10-3 to TRBJ1-1, with D possibly being TRBD1 (6 bases). Germline CDR1 and CDR2: ENHRY and SYGVKD. The CDR3 is 12 residues long. V was shortened by 6 bases and J by 5 bases, with 10 bases between the two germline ends. The CDR3 DNA reads TGTGCCATCAGCTCGAGGGGGACTGAAGCTTTCTTT. It yields the protein CAISSRGTEAFF.

On this clone: Distinct nucleotide sequences in the sample also encode this CDR3. This chain uses TRBV14 with TRBJ2-5, with no clear D. The CDR3 is 15 residues long. CDR1 SGHDN and CDR2 FVKESK come from the germline V gene. Trimming removed 1 base from V and 2 bases from J, with 11 bases in between. In DNA form, the CDR3 reads TGTGCCAGCAGCCAAGCTCTGGGCAGGCAAGAGACCCAGTACTTC. Its translation is CASSQALGRQETQYF. The full variable domain, with the rest looked up from reference TRBV14 and TRBJ2-5, is EAGVTQFPSHSVIEKGQTVTLRCDPISGHDNLYWYRRVMGKEIKFLLHFVKESKQDESGMPNNRFLAERTGGTYSTLKVQPAELEDSGVYFCASSQALGRQETQYFGPGTRLLVL.

Written as DNA, the CDR3 is TGTGCCAGCAGCTTAGGGACAGGGGACGACCTCGCAACTAATGAAAAACTGTTTTTT. Protein: CASSLGTGDDLATNEKLFF. The chain has TRBV5-5 and TRBJ1-4; TRBD1 matches 10 bases. From germline, CDR1 is SGHKS and CDR2 YYEKEE (reference sequence). CDR3 length: 19 residues. V was clipped by 2 bases and J by 0 bases; unmatched bases: 10.

This clone was found once. The V call is TRBV11-3, the J call TRBJ1-4; maybe TRBD1 (6 bases). Germline CDR1 is SGHNT and CDR2 is YENEEA. Between the trimmed V and J ends, which lost 5 bases and 8 bases, there was a span of 18 bases. The CDR3 is 15 amino acids. The CDR3 coding sequence is TGTGCCAGCAGCGGACAAGACAGCCAGGGGGAAAAACTGTTTTTT. Its translation is CASSGQDSQGEKLFF.

This clone came up once. The chain combines TRBV10-2 with TRBJ2-2; D gene unclear. CDR3 length: 12 residues. V lost 7 bases and J lost 7, with 10 bases in between. Germline loops: CDR1 WSHSY, CDR2 SAAADI. DNA for the CDR3: TGCGCCAGCAAGGCGGTTAGCGGGGAGCTGTTTTTT. Its translation is CASKAVSGELFF.